This record looks at one TCR beta chain sequence and its context. Libraries were prepared by immunoSEQ multiplex PCR; TCRdb keeps only in-frame clonotypes and omits some of them. The table records about 50,000 clones, 92% of them present only once. This sample is part of a study of technical replicates of blood from a handful of donors. After removal of 7 bases from V and 2 bases from J, the junction contained 8 bases not matched to a gene. This CDR3 contains 14 residues. Per germline, CDR1 MNHNS and CDR2 SASEGT. The source is a human donor in good health. Some clones in this sample may be carry-over from other donors' samples. Sequenced input: PBMCs. V and J are TRBV6-1 and TRBJ2-7; 7 nucleotides align to TRBD1. As DNA, the CDR3 is TGTGCCAGCAAAGACCAGACAGGGCCCTACGAGCAGTACTTC. It specifies CASKDQTGPYEQYF.